These 14 T cell receptor beta chains came from one sample sequenced in a study of PD-L1 blockade in urothelial cancer. Documented time point: pretreatment peripheral blood. Using immunoSEQ multiplex PCR, the repertoire was profiled, and TCRdb retains in-frame clones only, with some absent. The table shows about 52,000 clones, with around four fifths occurring only once. This specimen consisted of PBMCs, obtained around atezolizumab (anti-PD-L1) treatment. The source is a man aged 50-59 years with urothelial cancer.

The J gene is TRBJ2-6, the V gene TRBV2; TRBD1 might be the D (6 bases). V was clipped by 7 bases and J by 0 bases, with 16 bases between them. CDR3 length: 17 amino acids. Germline loops: CDR1 SNHLY, CDR2 FYNNEI. CDR3 bases: TGTGCCAGCACCGGAAGGGACATCCACTCTGGGGCCAACGTCCTGACTTTC. Translated, it gives CASTGRDIHSGANVLTF.

V and J are TRBV2 and TRBJ2-7; weak D call: TRBD1 (5 bases). Germline V CDR1 and CDR2: SNHLY, FYNNEI. V lost 4 bases and J 1 base, leaving 5 bases between the germline ends. This CDR3 comprises 12 residues. As DNA, the CDR3 is TGTGCCAGCAGTGCAGGGTCCTACGAGCAGTACTTC. As protein: CASSAGSYEQYF.

The chain uses TRBV27 and TRBJ1-1; maybe TRBD1 (6 bases). Germline V gene data show CDR1 as MNHEY and CDR2 as SMNVEV (reference sequence). The V and J ends lost 5 bases and 3 bases respectively, with 13 bases between them. This CDR3 contains 14 residues. Written as DNA, the CDR3 is TGTGCCAGCAGTCAGGGGACCCACTACACTGAAGCTTTCTTT. Residues: CASSQGTHYTEAFF.

J is TRBJ2-3 and V is TRBV4-1; tentatively, D is TRBD1 (5 bases). CDR1 and CDR2 (germline): MGHRA, YSYEKL. V was shortened by 3 bases and J by 5 bases, with 12 bases between the two germline ends. The CDR3 is 14 residues long. As DNA, the CDR3 is TGCGCCAGCAGCCATGGGGCCGCATTAGATACGCAGTATTTT. Its translation: CASSHGAALDTQYF.

The chain joins TRBV6-1 to TRBJ1-3; no clear D. CDR1 is MNHNS and CDR2 is SASEGT in the germline V gene. The CDR3 sequence is 14 residues long. Trimming took 2 bases from V and 0 from J, leaving 5 bases between them. CDR3 DNA: TGTGCCAGCAGTGAATCGGGCTCTGGAAACACCATATATTTT. Encoded protein: CASSESGSGNTIYF.

The V gene is TRBV7-2, the J gene TRBJ2-3, with D maybe TRBD1 (5 bases). V dropped 4 bases and J dropped 2 bases, with 10 bases sitting between them. The CDR3 is made up of 14 amino acids. Germline CDR1 reads SGHTA; CDR2 reads FQGNSA. The CDR3 bases are TGTGCCAGCAGCTCGGACACCTTCACAGATACGCAGTATTTT. It encodes CASSSDTFTDTQYF.

This rearrangement joins TRBV23-1 to TRBJ2-2, with D unclear. TRBV23-1 is designated an ORF whose function remains uncertain. The CDR3 is made up of 15 amino acids. V was shortened by 2 bases and J by 2 bases, with 9 bases between the two germline ends. CDR3 protein: CASSQGCGNTGELFF. The CDR3 DNA sequence: TGCGCCAGCAGTCAAGGTTGCGGAAACACCGGGGAGCTGTTTTTT.

The chain has TRBV5-4 and TRBJ2-7; D perhaps matches TRBD2 (5 bases). The CDR3 spans 13 residues. Germline V gene lookup returns CDR1 SGHNT and CDR2 YYREEE (reference sequence). The V gene lost 4 bases and the J gene lost 4 bases, with 12 bases spanning the gap. This CDR3 is CASSGVGSYEQYF. CDR3 sequence (DNA): TGTGCCAGCAGCGGGGTGGGGAGTTACGAGCAGTACTTC. Based on the CDR3 plus reference TRBV5-4 and TRBJ2-7, the full variable domain is ETGVTQSPTHLIKTRGQQVTLRCSSQSGHNTVSWYQQALGQGPQFIFQYYREEENGRGNFPPRFSGLQFPNYSSELNVNALELDDSALYLCASSGVGSYEQYFGPGTRLTVT.

This clone was counted once. The chain links TRBV7-3 to TRBJ2-2; a weak D match, TRBD1 (6 bases). CDR1 and CDR2 (germline): SGHTA, FQGTGA. The CDR3 is made up of 17 amino acids. V lost 5 bases and J 3 bases, leaving 19 bases between the germline ends. The DNA of the CDR3 is TGTGCCAGCAGCCCGGACGACAGGTTTCACCACACCGGGGAGCTGTTTTTT. Translation: CASSPDDRFHHTGELFF.

This sequence joins TRBV7-6 and TRBJ1-3; no firm D call. The CDR3 extends over 13 amino acids. Germline V gives CDR1 SGHVS, CDR2 FNYEAQ. Trimming pared 4 bases from V and 3 bases from J, leaving 7 bases between. CDR3 loop: CASSSEIGNTIYF. The CDR3 DNA reads TGTGCCAGCAGCTCTGAGATTGGAAACACCATATATTTT.

J is TRBJ1-5 and V is TRBV6-4, with 7 bases identical to TRBD1. The CDR3 length is 16 residues. Losses at the gene ends were 9 bases for V and 0 bases for J; bases not matched to a gene: 11. The germline gives CDR1 MRHNA, CDR2 SNTAGT. CDR3 nucleotides: TGTGCCAGTTATCCGGACAGGCTATATAGCAATCAGCCCCAGCATTTT. Amino acid sequence: CASYPDRLYSNQPQHF.

The CDR3 coding sequence is TGTGCCAGTAGTATGTCGACAGGGGAAGCTTTCTTT. Translating gives CASSMSTGEAFF. The V call is TRBV19, the J call TRBJ1-1, with 7 bases fitting TRBD1. This CDR3 region has 12 residues. V trimming: 3 bases; J trimming: 8 bases; junction bases outside the gene matches: 3. Germline CDR1 and CDR2: LNHDA and SQIVND (reference sequence).

The rearrangement links TRBV10-1 to TRBJ2-7, with D tentatively TRBD2 (5 bases). Germline-derived CDR1 and CDR2 are WNHNN and SYGVQD (reference sequence). V was clipped by 10 bases and J by 0 bases, with 22 bases between them. The CDR3 is 16 amino acids. The CDR3 is CATSSRVSANSYEQYF. In DNA form, the CDR3 reads TGCGCCACCTCCTCGAGGGTTAGCGCCAACTCCTACGAGCAGTACTTC.

The V gene is TRBV11-2, the J gene TRBJ2-5; a weak D match, TRBD2 (6 bases). Per germline, CDR1 SGHAT and CDR2 FQNNGV. This CDR3 contains 16 residues. With 2 bases removed from V and 2 bases from J, the gap between germline ends came to 15 bases. CDR3 sequence: CASSLRPIRGQETQYF. The CDR3 nucleotides are TGTGCCAGCAGCTTAAGGCCGATCCGGGGGCAAGAGACCCAGTACTTC. Variable domain in full (rest from reference TRBV11-2 and TRBJ2-5): EAGVAQSPRYKIIEKRQSVAFWCNPISGHATLYWYQQILGQGPKLLIQFQNNGVVDDSQLPKDRFSAERLKGVDSTLKIQPAKLEDSAVYLCASSLRPIRGQETQYFGPGTRLLVL.